This T cell receptor (beta chain) was captured in a study of blood T cell repertoires in COVID-19 (dated by TCRdb to 2018 to 2021). With respect to the entire study: Samples from collaborators originated in the United States, Italy and Spain and spanned both the acute and convalescent phases of COVID-19. The material from the prospective study consisted of cDNA or gDNA derived from T cells, B-cell-depleted T cells, or PBMCs. Subjects who had been exposed to COVID-19, were actively infected with it, or had recovered from it provided the deeply sampled blood TCRbeta repertoires that made up the dataset. The repertoires were made available in a free public database intended to serve as a resource for research on the immune response to SARS-CoV-2. The samples were drawn from two sources: the first 160 participants of the ongoing ImmuneRACE study, and approximately 1,300 subjects contributed by 6 global collaborators. Sample metadata almost always included a de-identified subject ID, COVID-19 status, age in years and sex. Where available, HLA class I and class II types were taken from metadata supplied by the sample provider and were not determined by assay-based typing. Paper-wide results and their limitations: How much clinical and demographic metadata was included differed by source and by participant, and the metadata was provided uncurated.

The CDR3 runs 17 amino acids, cysteine and phenylalanine included. Just the 51-base CDR3 DNA is kept, in frame starting at base 1. Whole blood was collected in K2EDTA tubes by collaborating institutions according to the institutions' own protocols. For TCRbeta analysis, collaborators shipped samples as frozen whole blood, isolated PBMCs, or DNA extracted from either of those sample types. With respect to this clone: Its antigen is unknown. Per-base qualities were not stored, and no clone one base away is much larger.

TCRbeta CDR3 regions were amplified from genomic DNA using the immunoSEQ Assay, a bias-controlled multiplex PCR. As for the original processing: Within the assay, amplification of reference gene primers was used to estimate how many nucleated cells each sample contained. Sequence reads were collapsed and filtered to measure the absolute abundance of every unique TCRbeta CDR3 rearrangement. For each sample, productive Simpson clonality was calculated as the square root of Simpson's diversity index across productive rearrangements. Entries here come from immuneACCESS through TCRdb and include only in-frame sequences with V and J called. Some clones fail to appear in such tables; in the studies checked, an unresolved V gene covers under half of the shortfall, and the cause of the remainder is unknown. For V, J and clone size, that table is used; D and trimming come from the DNA. Across this sample there are about 190,000 clones, with more than 60% seen only once. Of the sample, around 12% falls within the top ten clones.

The chain employs TRBV1 and TRBJ2-7; the tabulated D call, TRBD2, remains unverified against the DNA. TRBV1 is tagged as a pseudogene. The receptor comes from a woman between 50 and 59 years old with acute or convalescent COVID-19. Sequencing was performed on peripheral blood. Read as DNA, the sequence is TGCACCAGCAGCCGACCGGGACTAGAAGGTATAGGCGACGAGCAGTACTTC. Translation gives CTSSRPGLEGIGDEQYF.